This T cell receptor beta chain was sequenced in a study of blood T cell repertoires in COVID-19. Study overall: The United States, Italy and Spain supplied acute and convalescent COVID-19 samples. Sources were T cells, B-cell-depleted T cells, or PBMCs; the material itself was cDNA or gDNA.

In the original workflow: Counts of nucleated cells, estimated from reference gene primer amplification, were obtained. The protocol was immunoSEQ multiplex PCR, while the TCRdb copy is restricted to in-frame clones and leaves out a portion. D and trimming come from the DNA, and the V and J calls and clone size come from that table. Of roughly 140,000 clones listed, 81% are singletons. The ends were cut back, 5 bases at V and 0 bases at J, with 8 bases in the middle. Germline CDR1 reads SGHNT; CDR2 reads YENEEA. This CDR3 comprises 13 residues. The specimen sequenced was peripheral blood. The chain is built from TRBV11-3 and TRBJ2-7; possibly TRBD1 for D (6 bases). The source is a human donor with acute or convalescent COVID-19. The donor label of this sample is uncertain. The CDR3 loop is CASSPDSSYEQYF. CDR3 in DNA: TGTGCCAGCAGCCCGGACAGCTCCTACGAGCAGTACTTC.